A single T cell receptor beta chain is shown here with its context. Its specific antigen is unknown. No base-level quality is on record; no much larger clone is a single base apart. TCR CDR3 regions were amplified from genomic DNA by multiplex PCR using the deep immunoSEQ assay. Extracted genomic DNA from each cell subset was distributed evenly across all wells of several immunoSEQ 96-well plates, and each plate was treated as a replicate. For sorted subsets, around 0.2 ug genomic DNA, equal to about 30,000 T cell genomes, was loaded into each replicate PCR. Purified libraries were quantified with a Qubit 3.0 fluorometer, sized on a Bioanalyzer 2100, and re-quantified with the KAPA Library Quantification kit. Every immunoSEQ 96-well plate was sequenced on a separate single-read 150-cycle Illumina NextSeq 550 flow cell. The study's own analysis went as follows. The immunoSEQ output contained only junctional sequences without quality scores, so filtering could not match that applied to full-length reads. To assign V/J genes and CDR3, sequences were annotated using PyIR, a Python wrapper for IgBLAST v1.9, with IMGT germline references. Reads with weak V/J assignments (E-value above 1e-6), missing CDR3, stop codons, out-of-frame junctions, or ambiguous translated residues were removed. A V3J clonotype was defined by an identical inferred V gene, J gene, and CDR3 amino acid sequence. Percentage overlap between repertoires was computed as shared unique clonotypes divided by the size of the smaller repertoire. Repertoire richness was assessed with RTK rarefaction, the Chao1 estimator, and Recon v2.1 estimates of unobserved clonotypes. Generation probabilities were computed with OLGA for all TCRbeta clonotypes obtained by the gDNA method from a handful of donors. Entries here come from immuneACCESS through TCRdb and include only in-frame sequences with V and J called. Some clones fail to appear in such tables; in the studies checked, an unresolved V gene covers under half of the shortfall, and the cause of the remainder is unknown. V, J and clone size are taken as reported in that table, and D and trimming were inferred from the DNA itself. For this sample the table gives around 2,000,000 clones, of which approximately 94% were detected only once. Jointly, the top ten make up around 1.7% of the sample.

The sample is drawn from a study of shared clonotypes between healthy human individuals (dated by TCRdb to the early 2020s). For the wider study: The cohort included three men and a couple of women between 18 and 49 years of age. Different laboratories and diverse techniques were used to prepare libraries and sequence TCR repertoires, to increase sequencing depth and limit assay-specific biases. For each donor, CD4 naive and CD4 memory were each given three plates, CD8 naive was given two plates, and CD8 memory was given one plate. Each donor's leukapheresis produced roughly between about 0.8 and 10 billion PBMCs. The study deeply sequenced blood TCR repertoires of several healthy adults to estimate repertoire size and the extent of clonotype sharing between individuals. The research as a whole found: Naive subsets generally had larger estimated clonotype richness than memory subsets. Even with the large sequencing depth, rarefaction of the sorted-subset datasets indicated that sequencing was incomplete. Only blood was sampled, and tissue TCR repertoires likely differ from those in blood. Because the study included only a small number of donors, the genetic and exposure-history diversity represented was limited. Compared with non-shared clonotypes, the clonotypes found in all four sorted-subset donors had higher generation probabilities. Pairwise subsampling indicated that sequencing depth was expected to affect the degree of clonotype sharing among donors. When four donors were compared, the shared fraction of clonotypes was 5% to 6.5% for naive CD4, about 4% for naive CD8, 2% to 2.5% for memory CD4, and roughly 0.43% for memory CD8.

Counted from cysteine to phenylalanine, this CDR3 has 18 amino acids. The entry retains the CDR3 DNA only, 54 bases that are in frame from base 1. In the germline V gene, CDR1 corresponds to ENHRY and CDR2 to SYGVKD. Trimming removed 0 bases from V and 5 bases from J, leaving 22 bases between the germline ends. For the CD8 naive samples, CD45RO-negative cells were positively selected for CCR7, yielding a CD45RA+CCR7+ population from which TemRA cells were excluded. The donors were healthy, HIV-negative adults who had no recently reported acute infections or vaccinations. Only Caucasian adults living in Nashville, Tennessee, USA were represented among the donors. Blood was obtained by leukapheresis, after which PBMCs were separated by Ficoll-Histopaque density gradient centrifugation and cryopreserved in liquid nitrogen vapor phase. Purity and quantity of every magnetically sorted T cell population were checked by analytical flow cytometry. From each sorted fraction, genomic DNA was isolated and quantified by UV absorbance on a Nanodrop 2000c.

The sample taken for sequencing was naive CD8+ T cells from PBMCs. The sample's cell subset or site label is to be understood as: CD45RA+CCR7+. The chain is made from TRBV10-3 and TRBJ2-5, with TRBD2 tentatively as D gene (5 bases match). The clonotype was recovered from a man aged 18 to 29 in good health. Some clones in this sample may be carry-over from other donors' samples. The CDR3 in this case is CAISESGQTDWRGETQYF. The DNA is as follows: TGTGCCATCAGTGAGTCTGGTCAAACGGACTGGAGAGGGGAGACCCAGTACTTC.